This entry is about one T cell receptor (beta chain). This record comes from a study of T cells of healthy individuals. V was trimmed by 4 bases and J by 9 bases, leaving 15 bases between them. The CDR3 totals 13 residues. Germline V gene sequence: CDR1 MNHEY, CDR2 SVGAGI. TCRdb recomputed calls from the 5' RACE reads with MiXCR, one row per CDR3 protein. The data show approximately 58,000 distinct CDR3 sequences, with roughly 14% seen just once and roughly 15% held by the top ten. The source of this sequence is a human donor in good health. The chain combines TRBV6-5 with TRBJ1-1; D gene uncertain. The chain's CDR3 is CASSSPSTGKAFF. The CDR3 bases are TGTGCCAGCAGTTCCCCCTCTACGGGAAAAGCTTTCTTT.